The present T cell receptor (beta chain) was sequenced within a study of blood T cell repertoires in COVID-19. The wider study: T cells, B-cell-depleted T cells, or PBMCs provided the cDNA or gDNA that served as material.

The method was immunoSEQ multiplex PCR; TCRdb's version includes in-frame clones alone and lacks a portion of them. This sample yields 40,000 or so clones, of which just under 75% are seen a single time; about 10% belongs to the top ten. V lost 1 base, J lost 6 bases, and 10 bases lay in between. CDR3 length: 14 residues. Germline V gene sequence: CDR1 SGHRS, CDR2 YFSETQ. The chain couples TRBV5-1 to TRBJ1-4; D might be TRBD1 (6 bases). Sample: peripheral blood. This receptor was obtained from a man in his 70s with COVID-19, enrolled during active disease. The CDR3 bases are TGCGCCAGCAGCTTGCATCCAGGGGATGAAAAACTGTTTTTT. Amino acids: CASSLHPGDEKLFF.